The clone carrying this TCR beta chain was detected many times. Its antigen is as yet unknown. The germline CDR1 and CDR2 sequences are SGDLS and YYNGEE. V gave up 0 bases and J gave up 3 bases, with 18 bases separating them. This CDR3 contains 18 residues. Patients affected by ophthalmopathy presented a Clinical Activity Score of at least 3, a NOSPECS grade of at least 4, and disease duration below 3 months. The sample belongs to a study of T cells in Graves' hyperthyroidism and ophthalmopathy. The study, taken as a whole, reports: The majority of expanded thyroid clonotypes above 0.001 also appeared in blood.

Amplified regions were TCR beta CDR3 sequences from RNA transcripts. First-round RT-PCR of the TCR CDR3 relied on the HTBI primer set. TCRdb passed the multiplex PCR reads through MiXCR, listing each CDR3 protein once. The table shows 530,000 or so distinct CDR3 sequences, with roughly a quarter occurring only once. Sequencing was carried out using blood. The rearrangement links TRBV9 to TRBJ2-2, with D perhaps matching TRBD1 or TRBD2 (5 bases each). This TCR derives from a woman under 40 with Graves' ophthalmopathy. The CDR3 spells CASSVDFRRTRHTGELFF. Written as DNA, the CDR3 is TGTGCCAGCAGCGTAGATTTCCGGAGGACAAGACACACCGGGGAGCTGTTTTTT.